The 2 T cell receptor beta chains in this list originate from one sample, sequenced in a study. TCRdb reprocessed the RT-PCR reads with MiXCR, giving one entry per CDR3 protein. This sample carries about 700,000 distinct CDR3 sequences, 12% to 15% of them seen once, and the ten largest clones take roughly 3.9%. Sequenced material: memory CD4+ T cells from blood. Receptor source: a female donor in good health, serving as a healthy control.

The rearrangement joins TRBV5-1 to TRBJ2-7, with TRBD1 matching 9 bases. Germline values: CDR1 SGHRS, CDR2 YFSETQ. This CDR3 has 15 amino acids. V lost 2 bases, J lost 6 bases, and 9 bases stayed unmatched. CDR3 DNA sequence: TGCGCCAGCAGCTTATACGGGACAGGGTTTCTCGAGCAGTACTTC. This translates into CASSLYGTGFLEQYF.

This clonotype was seen only a few times. The J gene is TRBJ2-2, the V gene TRBV7-2; TRBD1 agrees at 9 bases. The CDR3 loop spans 15 amino acids. The junction had 3 bases not matched to a gene; V was cut back by 3 bases and J by 4 bases. CDR1 is SGHTA and CDR2 is FQGNSA in the germline V gene. The CDR3, as DNA: TGTGCCAGCAGCTTCACAGGGGGCAGCACCGGGGAGCTGTTTTTT. It yields the protein CASSFTGGSTGELFF. Combining the CDR3 with reference TRBV7-2 and TRBJ2-2 gives the whole variable domain GAGVSQSPSNKVTEKGKDVELRCDPISGHTALYWYRQSLGQGLEFLIYFQGNSAPDKSGLPSDRFSAERTGGSVSTLTIQRTQQEDSAVYLCASSFTGGSTGELFFGEGSRLTVL.